This entry concerns a single TCR beta chain. Germline CDR1 and CDR2: SGDLS and YYNGEE. The CDR3 has 14 amino acids. V dropped 4 bases and J dropped 7 bases, with 17 bases sitting between them. This record comes from a study of blood T cell repertoires in COVID-19. Sequenced by immunoSEQ multiplex PCR; TCRdb stores in-frame clones only, minus some. This table holds approximately 160,000 clones, over 80% found once. The sequence came from a woman over 75 with active or convalescent COVID-19. The V and J genes are TRBV9 and TRBJ1-1; a possible D gene is TRBD1 (5 bases). The sequencing sample was made of peripheral blood. The DNA of the CDR3 is TGTGCCAGCAGCCCTCGGGGGGATTCTAATGAAGCTTTCTTT. It specifies CASSPRGDSNEAFF. The whole variable domain, filled in from reference TRBV9 and TRBJ1-1, reads DSGVTQTPKHLITATGQRVTLRCSPRSGDLSVYWYQQSLDQGLQFLIQYYNGEERAKGNILERFSAQQFPDLHSELNLSSLELGDSALYFCASSPRGDSNEAFFGQGTRLTVV.